This entry concerns a single TCR beta chain. Its target is not known. The read terminates 3 residues ahead of where the CDR3 ends, so the germline J gene completes it. Germline V gene lookup returns CDR1 GTSNPN and CDR2 SVGIG (reference sequence). The CDR3 runs 13 residues. This entry comes from a study of T cells in women clearing cervical HPV infection. Study summary: Cases: HPV16-related CIN3 or worse on histology, a couple of invasive cancers. Case blood drawn at lesion detection; control blood after infection cleared.

Study results and caveats: TRBV6-7 abundance was lower in cases than controls (0.11% versus 0.16%).

TCR beta CDR3 amplified by multiplex PCR from roughly 1,300 ng genomic DNA. The protocol was immunoSEQ multiplex PCR, while the TCRdb copy is restricted to in-frame clones and leaves out a portion. The sample's table shows approximately 41,000 clones. Sequencing used blood buffy coat. The chain links TRBV30 to TRBJ1-1; D may be TRBD1 (5 bases). This TCR was recovered from a woman between 18 and 69 years old with a cervical HPV16 infection that either progressed to CIN3+ or cleared (not recorded which). The sequenced CDR3 bases are TGTGCCTGGAGTGGAACAGGATTTTGGTGG. Translating gives CAWSGTGFWW. The entire CDR3 protein is CAWSGTGFWWAFF. The full variable domain, completed using reference TRBV30 and TRBJ1-1, is SQTIHQWPATLVQPVGSPLSLECTVEGTSNPNLYWYRQAAGRGLQLLFYSVGIGQISSEVPQNLSASRPQDRQFILSSKKLLLSDSGFYLCAWSGTGFWWAFFGQGTRLTVV.